This passage covers 5 T cell receptor beta chains from one sample sequenced in a study of blood T cell repertoires in COVID-19. Clones were read by immunoSEQ multiplex PCR, and TCRdb kept only the in-frame ones, dropping some. The sample carries over 45,000 clones, 73% recorded once. Sequencing input: peripheral blood. The receptors were gathered from a woman in her 50s with active or convalescent COVID-19.

The sample holds a few counts of this clone. The chain uses TRBV6-1 and TRBJ2-7; 7 bases align to TRBD2. Germline assignment: CDR1 MNHNS and CDR2 SASEGT. This CDR3 spans 18 amino acids. The V gene end was trimmed by 4 bases and the J gene end by 4 bases; junction bases not matched to a gene: 19. CDR3 sequence (DNA): TGTGCCAGCAGTGGCGCTGGTACGGGGGGACGCTTGGGGTACGAGCAGTACTTC. This translates into CASSGAGTGGRLGYEQYF.

This clone is a singleton in its sample. V gene TRBV3-1 (or the pseudogene TRBV3-2) combines with J gene TRBJ1-2; D uncertain. The CDR3 runs to 15 residues. V dropped 0 bases and J dropped 4 bases, with 12 bases sitting between them. The germline gives CDR1 LGHDT, CDR2 YNNKEL (reference sequence). CDR3 DNA sequence: TGTGCCAGCAGCCAAGAGAGCTCGGGTAGCTATGGCTACACCTTC. Its translation is CASSQESSGSYGYTF.

The chain employs TRBV3-1 (or the pseudogene TRBV3-2) and TRBJ1-5, with unresolved D. Trimming took 0 bases from V and 4 from J, leaving 10 bases between them. The CDR3 has 15 amino acids. CDR1 LGHDT and CDR2 YNNKEL come from the germline V gene (reference sequence). CDR3 DNA sequence: TGTGCCAGCAGCCAAGATTGGGGAGGTAATCAGCCCCAGCATTTT. It yields the protein CASSQDWGGNQPQHF.

A few counts support this clone. V gene TRBV29-1 combines with J gene TRBJ1-2; 9 bases map to TRBD1. CDR1 is SQVTM, CDR2 ANQGSEA, per germline. J gave up 6 bases and V 7 bases, and 12 bases lay outside the gene matches. The CDR3 extends over 14 amino acids. The CDR3 is CSATLGQGQHGYTF. For the CDR3, the DNA is TGCAGCGCCACCCTAGGACAGGGGCAACATGGCTACACCTTC.

Concerning this clone: One end of the junction does not line up with germline, which may come from a read error. Within the sample, other DNA sequences also encode this same CDR3. The rearrangement uses TRBV7-8 and TRBJ2-2; D uncertain. Germline lookup yields CDR1 SGHVS and CDR2 FQNEAQ. The CDR3 has 16 residues. Written as DNA, the CDR3 is TGCGCCAGCAGCTTATCTAGACTGTCGAGCACCGGGGAGCTGTTTTTT. Amino acid sequence: CASSLSRLSSTGELFF.